These 9 T cell receptor beta chains were sequenced from one sample in a study of a mutant IDH1 vaccine in newly diagnosed glioma. Specified time point: week 35, safety follow-up. Topical imiquimod was applied with each vaccine dose, which held 300 ug of mutant IDH1 20-mer peptide. TCRdb keeps only in-frame clones here, not all; method: immunoSEQ multiplex PCR. In the table there are 60,000 to 65,000 clones, 80% to 85% of which are singletons. Their antigen targets remain unknown. The sequenced sample was PBMCs, obtained from a glioma patient whose treatment included an IDH1 peptide vaccine. The receptors were sampled from a man aged 25 to 40 with glioma.

Here the CDR3 DNA reads TGCGCCAGCAGCTTGAAAGTCACTCGCAGCTCCTACGAGCAGTACTTC. It encodes CASSLKVTRSSYEQYF. The chain uses TRBV5-1 and TRBJ2-7; D is unresolved. This CDR3 contains 16 residues. Trimming pared 1 base from V and 0 bases from J, leaving 14 bases between. Germline CDR1 SGHRS, CDR2 YFSETQ. Looking up the rest from reference TRBV5-1 and TRBJ2-7 gives the full variable domain: KAGVTQTPRYLIKTRGQQVTLSCSPISGHRSVSWYQQTPGQGLQFLFEYFSETQRNKGNFPGRFSGRQFSNSRSEMNVSTLELGDSALYLCASSLKVTRSSYEQYFGPGTRLTVT.

V gene TRBV20-1 combines with J gene TRBJ2-5; D call uncertain. The CDR3 has 11 amino acids. The V end was cut by 3 bases, the J end by 3 bases, with 5 bases between. Germline-derived CDR1 and CDR2 are DFQATT and SNEGSKA (reference sequence). The CDR3 is CSASRKETQYF. In DNA form, the CDR3 reads TGCAGTGCTAGCAGGAAAGAGACCCAGTACTTC.

This chain connects TRBV5-1 to TRBJ1-1; D remains unclear. CDR1 is SGHRS and CDR2 is YFSETQ in the germline V gene. V dropped 0 bases and J dropped 5 bases, with 14 bases sitting between them. CDR3 length: 15 residues. The CDR3 DNA follows: TGCGCCAGCAGCTTGGAGGGTACGATTGGGACTGAAGCTTTCTTT. Translation gives CASSLEGTIGTEAFF.

This rearrangement joins TRBV12-5 to TRBJ2-5; D could derive from TRBD1 or TRBD2 (5 bases each). The CDR3 length is 11 residues. Germline V gene data show CDR1 as LGHNT and CDR2 as FRNRAP. V was clipped by 4 bases and J by 5 bases, with 5 bases between them. As DNA, the CDR3 is TGTGCTAGTGGTTGGGGGGAGACCCAGTACTTC. Protein product: CASGWGETQYF.

The J gene is TRBJ2-2, the V gene TRBV7-2; the D gene is possibly TRBD2 (5 bases). Germline CDR1 and CDR2: SGHTA and FQGNSA. The CDR3 runs 18 residues. Between the trimmed V and J ends, which lost 5 bases and 1 base, there was a span of 20 bases. The CDR3 region is CASSLRPTRARNTGELFF. The CDR3 DNA reads TGTGCCAGCAGCCTAAGACCTACGCGGGCGAGGAACACCGGGGAGCTGTTTTTT.

J is TRBJ2-2 and V is TRBV10-2; TRBD1 matches at 7 bases. V shed 6 bases, J shed 3 bases, and the junction held 7 bases outside the gene matches. Germline V CDR1 and CDR2: WSHSY, SAAADI. This CDR3 region has 15 residues. CDR3 in amino acids: CASSDRVADTGELFF. The CDR3 DNA reads as TGCGCCAGCAGCGACAGGGTCGCGGACACCGGGGAGCTGTTTTTT.

The gene calls are TRBV15 and TRBJ1-3; D is ambiguous. The germline gives CDR1 LNHNV, CDR2 YYDKDF (reference sequence). The V and J ends lost 5 bases and 4 bases respectively, with 9 bases between them. This CDR3 contains 13 residues. CDR3 protein: CATSARRGNTIYF. CDR3 sequence (DNA): TGTGCCACCAGCGCTAGGAGGGGAAACACCATATATTTT.

The chain couples TRBV5-1 to TRBJ1-2; weak D call: TRBD1 (5 bases). This CDR3 has 15 amino acids. The V end was cut by 0 bases, the J end by 8 bases, with 17 bases between. From germline, CDR1 is SGHRS and CDR2 YFSETQ. DNA of the CDR3: TGCGCCAGCAGCTTGGCCCCCGGGACCGTGAGCGGCTACACCTTC. This gives the protein CASSLAPGTVSGYTF.

J is TRBJ1-1 and V is TRBV10-3, with a tentative D call TRBD1 (6 bases). The germline V gene has CDR1 ENHRY and CDR2 SYGVKD. This CDR3 is 16 amino acids long. Trimming took off 0 bases at V and 8 bases at J, with 19 bases between the two ends. CDR3 DNA: TGTGCCATCAGTGAGTCGGGTACAGGGTCGGCTATAGAAGCTTTCTTT. Translation: CAISESGTGSAIEAFF.